What follows is one TCR beta chain and its context. Through a sample-barcoded 5' primer and a J-beta primer mix, a second PCR was run for roughly 6 to 11 cycles. Sequencing yielded, for each sample, at least 2.5 million paired-end reads carrying CDR3. TCRdb redid the calling of the 5' RACE reads with MiXCR, one entry per CDR3 protein. Among some 940,000 distinct CDR3 sequences listed, 25% to 30% were seen once. This sample was included in a study of blood T cells in healthy people across ages. In germline, CDR1 is SGHTA, CDR2 FQGNSA. This CDR3 spans 14 amino acids. Trimming removed 7 bases at V and 8 bases at J, with 19 bases between. The sample also formed part of further work on T cells of mothers and their children.

The V call is TRBV7-2, the J call TRBJ2-3, with D possibly being TRBD1 or TRBD2 (5 bases each). This TCR was sampled from a woman aged 40 to 50 in good health. Sample: blood. CDR3 residues: CASTPGPPGGTQYF. The CDR3, as DNA: TGTGCCAGCACCCCGGGGCCCCCCGGTGGTACGCAGTATTTT.